These T cell receptor beta chains were read from a single sample in a study of blood T cell repertoires in COVID-19. The data were produced by immunoSEQ multiplex PCR, yet TCRdb's version contains in-frame clones alone and is incomplete. The sample shows about 60,000 clones, nearly 90% of them seen only once. Sequencing was carried out using peripheral blood. Receptors were obtained from a man aged 60 to 69 with active COVID-19. Each CDR3 is given without its conserved first and last residue.

len: 12; v_gene: TRBV2; CDR3aa: ASITENINTEAF
len: 13; v_gene: TRBV9; CDR3aa: ASSPVGQGGNTIY
len: 14; v_gene: TRBV15; CDR3aa: ATLKGGQGVVTEAF
len: 12; v_gene: TRBV24-1; CDR3aa: ATSGTGEDTEAF
len: 12; v_gene: TRBV7-2; CDR3aa: ASSSDRVNTEAF
len: 13; v_gene: TRBV28; CDR3aa: ASISGRLTYNEQF
len: 12; v_gene: TRBV27; CDR3aa: ASSSTGLGDTQY
len: 12; v_gene: TRBV5-5; CDR3aa: ASLPRDRGTEAF
len: 12; v_gene: TRBV5-1; CDR3aa: ASQGTGRSGELF
len: 13; v_gene: TRBV28; CDR3aa: ASTSPGSKAYEQY
len: 13; v_gene: TRBV9; CDR3aa: ASSGGDRGFVPLH
len: 12; v_gene: TRBV2; CDR3aa: ASSAQQGRETQY